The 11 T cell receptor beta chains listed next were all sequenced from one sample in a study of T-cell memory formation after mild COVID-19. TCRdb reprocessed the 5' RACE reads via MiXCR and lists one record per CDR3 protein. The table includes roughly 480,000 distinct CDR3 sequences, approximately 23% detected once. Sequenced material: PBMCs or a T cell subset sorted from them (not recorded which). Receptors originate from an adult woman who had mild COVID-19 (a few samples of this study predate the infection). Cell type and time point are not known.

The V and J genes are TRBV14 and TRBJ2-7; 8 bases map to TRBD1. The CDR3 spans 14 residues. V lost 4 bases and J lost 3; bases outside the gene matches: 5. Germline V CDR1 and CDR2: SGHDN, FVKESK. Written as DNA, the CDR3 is TGTGCCAGCAGCCCCACCGGGACAGGCTACGAGCAGTACTTC. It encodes CASSPTGTGYEQYF.

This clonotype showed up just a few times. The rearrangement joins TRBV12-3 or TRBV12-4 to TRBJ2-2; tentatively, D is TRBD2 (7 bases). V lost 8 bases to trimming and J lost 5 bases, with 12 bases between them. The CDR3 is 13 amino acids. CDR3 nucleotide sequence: TGTGCCAGCCACCGGGGGGCGACCGGGGAGCTGTTTTTT. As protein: CASHRGATGELFF.

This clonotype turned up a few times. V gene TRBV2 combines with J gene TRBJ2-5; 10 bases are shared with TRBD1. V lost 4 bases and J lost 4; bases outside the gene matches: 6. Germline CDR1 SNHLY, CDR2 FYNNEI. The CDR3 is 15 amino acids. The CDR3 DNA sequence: TGTGCCAGCAGTGCTAGGGACAGGGGTTCAGAGACCCAGTACTTC. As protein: CASSARDRGSETQYF.

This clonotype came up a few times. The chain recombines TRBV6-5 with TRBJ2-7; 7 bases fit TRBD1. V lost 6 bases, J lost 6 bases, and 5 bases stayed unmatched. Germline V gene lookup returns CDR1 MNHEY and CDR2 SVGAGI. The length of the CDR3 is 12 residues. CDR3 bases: TGTGCCAGCAGGTCACAGGGGATCGAGCAGTACTTC. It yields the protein CASRSQGIEQYF.

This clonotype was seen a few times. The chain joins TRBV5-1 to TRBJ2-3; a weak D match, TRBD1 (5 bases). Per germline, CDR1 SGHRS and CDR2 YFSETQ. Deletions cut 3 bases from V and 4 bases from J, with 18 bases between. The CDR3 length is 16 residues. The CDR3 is CASSSTPGSGADTQYF. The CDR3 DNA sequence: TGCGCCAGCAGCTCCACGCCAGGGTCTGGTGCAGATACGCAGTATTTT.

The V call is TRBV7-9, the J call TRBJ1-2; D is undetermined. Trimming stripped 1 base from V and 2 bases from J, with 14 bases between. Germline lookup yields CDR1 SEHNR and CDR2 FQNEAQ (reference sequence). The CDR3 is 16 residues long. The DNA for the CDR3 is TGTGCCAGCAGCTTAGAGGTCCTGGACCTCAACTATGGCTACACCTTC. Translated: CASSLEVLDLNYGYTF.

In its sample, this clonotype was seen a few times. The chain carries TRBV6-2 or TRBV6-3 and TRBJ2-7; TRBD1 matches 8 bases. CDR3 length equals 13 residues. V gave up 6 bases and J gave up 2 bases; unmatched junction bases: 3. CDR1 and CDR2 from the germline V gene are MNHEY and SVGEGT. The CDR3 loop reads CASRGQETYEQYF. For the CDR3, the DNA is TGTGCCAGCAGGGGACAGGAGACCTACGAGCAGTACTTC.

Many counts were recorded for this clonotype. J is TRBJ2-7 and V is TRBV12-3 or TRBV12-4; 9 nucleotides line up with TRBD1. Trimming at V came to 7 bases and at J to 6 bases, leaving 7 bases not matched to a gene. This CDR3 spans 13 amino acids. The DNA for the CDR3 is TGTGCCAGCACAACCGGGACAGGGTTCGAGCAGTACTTC. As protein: CASTTGTGFEQYF.

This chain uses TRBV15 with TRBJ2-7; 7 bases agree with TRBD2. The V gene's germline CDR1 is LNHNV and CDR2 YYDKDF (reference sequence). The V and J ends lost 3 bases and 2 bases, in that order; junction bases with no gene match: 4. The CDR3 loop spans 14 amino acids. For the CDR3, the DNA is TGTGCCACCAGCAGGGCTAGCGGAACCTACGAGCAGTACTTC. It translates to CATSRASGTYEQYF. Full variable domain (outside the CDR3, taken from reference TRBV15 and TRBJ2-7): DAMVIQNPRYQVTQFGKPVTLSCSQTLNHNVMYWYQQKSSQAPKLLFHYYDKDFNNEADTPDNFQSRRPNTSFCFLDIRSPGLGDTAMYLCATSRASGTYEQYFGPGTRLTVT.

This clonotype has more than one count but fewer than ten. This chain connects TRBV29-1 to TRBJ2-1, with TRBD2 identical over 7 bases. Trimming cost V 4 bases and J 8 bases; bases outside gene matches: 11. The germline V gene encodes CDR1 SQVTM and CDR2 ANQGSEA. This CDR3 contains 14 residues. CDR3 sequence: CSVGRLAYGDEQFF. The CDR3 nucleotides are TGCAGCGTTGGGAGACTAGCCTATGGAGATGAGCAGTTCTTC.

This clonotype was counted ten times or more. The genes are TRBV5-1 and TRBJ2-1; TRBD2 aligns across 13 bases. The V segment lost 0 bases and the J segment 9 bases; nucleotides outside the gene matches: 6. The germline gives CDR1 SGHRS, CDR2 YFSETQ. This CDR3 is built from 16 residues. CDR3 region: CASSLATSGGASEQFF. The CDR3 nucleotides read TGCGCCAGCAGCTTGGCCACTAGCGGGGGGGCCTCTGAGCAGTTCTTC.